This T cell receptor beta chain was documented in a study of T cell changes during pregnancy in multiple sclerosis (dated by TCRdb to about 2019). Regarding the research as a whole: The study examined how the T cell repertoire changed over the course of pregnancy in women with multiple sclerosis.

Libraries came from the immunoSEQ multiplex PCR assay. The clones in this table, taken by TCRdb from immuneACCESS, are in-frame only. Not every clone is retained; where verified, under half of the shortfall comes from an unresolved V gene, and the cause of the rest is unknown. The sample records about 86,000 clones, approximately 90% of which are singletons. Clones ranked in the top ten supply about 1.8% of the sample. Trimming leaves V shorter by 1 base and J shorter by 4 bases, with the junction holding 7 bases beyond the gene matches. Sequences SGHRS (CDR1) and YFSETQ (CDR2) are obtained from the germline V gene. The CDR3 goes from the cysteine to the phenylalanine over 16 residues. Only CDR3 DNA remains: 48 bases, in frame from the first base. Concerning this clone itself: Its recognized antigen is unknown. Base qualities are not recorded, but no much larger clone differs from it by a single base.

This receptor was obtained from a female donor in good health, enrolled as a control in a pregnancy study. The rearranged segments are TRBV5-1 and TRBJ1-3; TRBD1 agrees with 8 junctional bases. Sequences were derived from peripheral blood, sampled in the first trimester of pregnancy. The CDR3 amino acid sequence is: CASSLRGDRGGNTIYF. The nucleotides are TGCGCCAGCAGCTTGAGGGGTGACAGGGGAGGAAACACCATATATTTT.